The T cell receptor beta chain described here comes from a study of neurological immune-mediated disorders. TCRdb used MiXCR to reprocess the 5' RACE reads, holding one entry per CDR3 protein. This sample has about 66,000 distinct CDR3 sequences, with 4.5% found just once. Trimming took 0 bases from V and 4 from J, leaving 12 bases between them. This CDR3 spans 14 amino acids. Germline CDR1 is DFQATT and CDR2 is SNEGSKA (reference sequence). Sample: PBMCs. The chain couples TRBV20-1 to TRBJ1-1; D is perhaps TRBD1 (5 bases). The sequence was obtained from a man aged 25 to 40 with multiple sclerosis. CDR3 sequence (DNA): TGCAGTGCTAGAGATCCGAGGGGAGGCACTGAAGCTTTCTTT. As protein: CSARDPRGGTEAFF.